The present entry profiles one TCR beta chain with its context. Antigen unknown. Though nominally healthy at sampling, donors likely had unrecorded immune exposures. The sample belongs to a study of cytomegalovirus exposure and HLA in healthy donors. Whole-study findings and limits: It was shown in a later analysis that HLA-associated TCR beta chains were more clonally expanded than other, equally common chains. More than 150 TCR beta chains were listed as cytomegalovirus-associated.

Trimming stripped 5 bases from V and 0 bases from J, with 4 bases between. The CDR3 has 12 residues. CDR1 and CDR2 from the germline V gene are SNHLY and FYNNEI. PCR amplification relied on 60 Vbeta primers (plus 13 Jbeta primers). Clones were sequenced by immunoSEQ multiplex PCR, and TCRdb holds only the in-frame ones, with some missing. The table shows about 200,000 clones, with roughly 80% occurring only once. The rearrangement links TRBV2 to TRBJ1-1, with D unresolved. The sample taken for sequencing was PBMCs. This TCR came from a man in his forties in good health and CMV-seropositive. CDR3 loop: CASSSVNTEAFF. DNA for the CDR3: TGTGCCAGCAGTTCAGTGAACACTGAAGCTTTCTTT.